This TCR beta chain was sequenced during a study of cytomegalovirus exposure and HLA in healthy donors. Each donor's status was that of a healthy bone marrow donor. Findings and limits, study-wide: Among immune exposure information, only CMV serostatus was available. Data from an earlier analysis indicated that most TCR beta V segments were productive either about 87% or about 30% of the time. A missense DCLRE1C variant was associated with V- and J-gene trimming of TCR beta chains in a later analysis, and an independent cohort replicated the association.

V was pared by 4 bases and J by 5 bases, with 9 bases of the junction left unmatched. The length of the CDR3 is 16 residues. Germline V lookup: CDR1 SGHDN, CDR2 FVKESK. Primers: 60 Vbeta forward and 13 Jbeta reverse. Libraries were prepared by immunoSEQ multiplex PCR; TCRdb keeps only in-frame clonotypes and omits some of them. The table includes some 80,000 clones, roughly 9.1% detected once. This clone was seen more than once but under ten times. Its specificity is unknown. This sequence joins TRBV14 and TRBJ2-2; 8 bases line up with TRBD2. This TCR was sampled from a man between 60 and 75 years old in good health and CMV-seropositive. Sequencing was done on a sample of PBMCs. The CDR3 sequence: CASSRTGGAGTGELFF. The CDR3 DNA sequence: TGTGCCAGCAGCCGCACCGGGGGGGCCGGTACCGGGGAGCTGTTTTTT.